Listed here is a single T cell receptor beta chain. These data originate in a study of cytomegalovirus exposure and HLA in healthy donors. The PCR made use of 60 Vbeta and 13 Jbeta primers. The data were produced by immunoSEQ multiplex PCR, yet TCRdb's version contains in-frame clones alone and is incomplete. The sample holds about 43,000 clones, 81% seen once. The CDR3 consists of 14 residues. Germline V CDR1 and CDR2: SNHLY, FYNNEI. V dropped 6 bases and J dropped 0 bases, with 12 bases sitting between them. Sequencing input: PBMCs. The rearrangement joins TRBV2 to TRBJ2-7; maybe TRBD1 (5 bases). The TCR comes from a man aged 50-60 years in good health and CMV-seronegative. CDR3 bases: TGTGCCAGCAGGACGACAGAGAGCTCCTACGAGCAGTACTTC. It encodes CASRTTESSYEQYF.